The 17 T cell receptor beta chains given below trace back to one sample, sequenced in a study of CD8 T cells in ankylosing spondylitis. TCRdb used MiXCR to reprocess the 5' RACE reads, holding one entry per CDR3 protein. This sample has over 100,000 distinct CDR3 sequences, with roughly 10% found just once. The sequencing input was blood, either unsorted or a sorted T cell fraction (not recorded which). These receptors were taken from a female donor with ankylosing spondylitis or in good health (not recorded which).

In this sample, this clonotype turned up many times. The rearrangement links TRBV20-1 to TRBJ2-7; TRBD2 might be the D (5 bases). V was clipped by 7 bases and J by 4 bases, with 23 bases between them. The CDR3 has 15 amino acids. CDR1 is DFQATT and CDR2 is SNEGSKA in the germline V gene (reference sequence). This CDR3 reads CSVEIPRAGVYEQYF. DNA for the CDR3: TGCAGTGTCGAGATCCCGAGAGCCGGGGTATACGAGCAGTACTTC.

This clonotype was counted ten times or more. The chain employs TRBV24-1 and TRBJ2-5, with unresolved D. This CDR3 spans 12 amino acids. CDR1 is KGHDR, CDR2 SFDVKD, per germline. Trimming removed 1 base from V and 3 bases from J, with 2 bases in between. CDR3 bases: TGTGCCACCAGTGATTTAGAAGAGACCCAGTACTTC. Its protein product is CATSDLEETQYF.

Many counts were recorded for this clonotype. The chain joins TRBV10-3 to TRBJ2-1, with 7 positions matching TRBD1. The J segment lost 3 bases and the V segment lost 3 bases, leaving 8 bases of the junction unmatched. The CDR3 contains 16 residues. Per germline, CDR1 ENHRY and CDR2 SYGVKD. In DNA form, the CDR3 reads TGTGCCATCAGTGATAGTGGCAGGGGGTTCTACAATGAGCAGTTCTTC. Translation: CAISDSGRGFYNEQFF.

This clonotype was observed a handful of times. V usage is TRBV5-1 and J usage is TRBJ1-2; 9 bases map to TRBD1. The CDR3 covers 16 residues. Germline V gene data show CDR1 as SGHRS and CDR2 as YFSETQ. The V segment lost 0 bases and the J segment 9 bases; nucleotides outside the gene matches: 12. Written as DNA, the CDR3 is TGCGCCAGCAGCTTGGATGACAGGGGGTATACTATGAGCTACACCTTC. Translation gives CASSLDDRGYTMSYTF.

This clonotype was recorded at least ten times. This chain uses TRBV6-5 with TRBJ2-3, with 8 bases identical to TRBD2. Germline CDR1 is MNHEY and CDR2 is SVGAGI. V was pared by 4 bases and J by 7 bases, with 7 bases of the junction left unmatched. The CDR3 loop spans 14 amino acids. CDR3 DNA: TGTGCCAGCAGTTCGCGACTAGCGATACATACGCAGTATTTT. Its translation is CASSSRLAIHTQYF.

This clonotype was seen a handful of times. The chain combines TRBV5-1 with TRBJ1-5; D remains ambiguous. Germline lookup yields CDR1 SGHRS and CDR2 YFSETQ. With 2 bases removed from V and 5 bases from J, the gap between germline ends came to 11 bases. This CDR3 is built from 14 residues. The CDR3 protein is CASSLRVLHQPQHF. The DNA for the CDR3 is TGCGCCAGCAGCTTACGGGTTTTACATCAGCCCCAGCATTTT.

This clonotype has ten or more counts. V usage is TRBV28 and J usage is TRBJ1-5; D may be TRBD1 (5 bases). There are 13 residues in the CDR3. V was pared by 6 bases and J by 5 bases, with 11 bases between. The germline gives CDR1 MDHEN, CDR2 SYDVKM. The CDR3: CASRMGGYQPQHF. The CDR3 DNA is TGTGCCAGCAGGATGGGGGGATATCAGCCCCAGCATTTT. Looking up the rest from reference TRBV28 and TRBJ1-5 gives the full variable domain: DVKVTQSSRYLVKRTGEKVFLECVQDMDHENMFWYRQDPGLGLRLIYFSYDVKMKEKGDIPEGYSVSREKKERFSLILESASTNQTSMYLCASRMGGYQPQHFGDGTRLSIL.

The rearrangement uses TRBV6-1 and TRBJ1-1, with D possibly matching TRBD1 (5 bases). CDR3 length equals 13 residues. Per the germline V gene, CDR1 is MNHNS and CDR2 is SASEGT. Between the trimmed V and J ends, which lost 8 bases and 0 bases, there was a span of 10 bases. CDR3 nucleotide sequence: TGTGCCAGCTTCCGACAGATGAACACTGAAGCTTTCTTT. Residues: CASFRQMNTEAFF.

Ten or more counts support this clonotype. The chain couples TRBV12-3 or TRBV12-4 to TRBJ1-1; no reliable D call. Between the trimmed V and J ends, which lost 3 bases and 1 base, there was a span of 15 bases. The length of the CDR3 is 16 residues. The CDR3, as DNA: TGTGCCAGCAGTTTTGTCCTTGTGGGCCAGAACACTGAAGCTTTCTTT. This sequence encodes CASSFVLVGQNTEAFF.

J is TRBJ2-7 and V is TRBV6-5, with 7 bases aligning to TRBD2. CDR3 size: 14 residues. V gave up 6 bases and J gave up 2 bases; unmatched junction bases: 7. CDR1 is MNHEY, CDR2 SVGAGI, per germline. The chain's CDR3 is CASRASSGPYEQYF. The CDR3 DNA sequence: TGTGCCAGCAGGGCCTCTAGCGGACCCTACGAGCAGTACTTC.

This clonotype was observed at least ten times. V gene TRBV5-1 combines with J gene TRBJ2-2; 11 bases are shared with TRBD2. V was clipped by 3 bases and J by 2 bases; unmatched bases: 3. The V gene's germline CDR1 is SGHRS and CDR2 YFSETQ. There are 16 residues in the CDR3. CDR3 loop: CASSSRLAGNTGELFF. The CDR3 DNA follows: TGCGCCAGCAGCTCCCGACTAGCGGGAAACACCGGGGAGCTGTTTTTT. The variable domain in full, completed from reference TRBV5-1 and TRBJ2-2, reads KAGVTQTPRYLIKTRGQQVTLSCSPISGHRSVSWYQQTPGQGLQFLFEYFSETQRNKGNFPGRFSGRQFSNSRSEMNVSTLELGDSALYLCASSSRLAGNTGELFFGEGSRLTVL.

This clonotype has a count of ten or more. The chain employs TRBV27 and TRBJ1-2; TRBD1 aligns across 8 bases. Germline CDR1 and CDR2: MNHEY and SMNVEV (reference sequence). J gave up 8 bases and V 3 bases, and 5 bases lay outside the gene matches. This CDR3 region has 13 residues. CDR3 bases: TGTGCCAGCAGTTTTCAACAGGGGGGAGGCTACACCTTC. It yields the protein CASSFQQGGGYTF.

This clonotype occurred many times. The chain couples TRBV19 to TRBJ1-1, with TRBD1 matching 9 bases. The V gene's germline CDR1 is LNHDA and CDR2 SQIVND (reference sequence). This CDR3 has 14 amino acids. Trimming at V came to 4 bases and at J to 6 bases, leaving 6 bases not matched to a gene. Here the CDR3 DNA reads TGTGCCAGTAGTAAGCTATGGACAGGGGCTGAAGCTTTCTTT. Its translation is CASSKLWTGAEAFF.

At least ten counts were recorded for this clonotype. The V and J genes are TRBV12-3 or TRBV12-4 and TRBJ2-1; the D gene could be TRBD1 or TRBD2 (5 bases each). Trimming left V 6 bases short and J 4 bases short, with 13 bases between. The CDR3 length is 14 residues. CDR3 sequence reads: CASRDRDGYNEQFF. In DNA, the CDR3 is TGTGCCAGCAGGGACCGGGACGGATACAATGAGCAGTTCTTC.

The chain joins TRBV29-1 to TRBJ1-1; D ambiguous. The germline gives CDR1 SQVTM, CDR2 ANQGSEA. This CDR3 has 13 amino acids. V dropped 1 base and J dropped 0 bases, with 6 bases sitting between them. The CDR3 DNA reads as TGCAGCGTTGAAGGGGTTCTGAACACTGAAGCTTTCTTT. It translates to CSVEGVLNTEAFF.

This clonotype was observed many times. The chain has TRBV6-2 or TRBV6-3 and TRBJ1-5, with TRBD1 identical over 7 bases. CDR1 and CDR2 (germline): MNHEY, SVGEGT. The CDR3 runs to 17 residues. Losses at the gene ends were 4 bases for V and 0 bases for J; bases not matched to a gene: 9. The CDR3 nucleotides are TGTGCCAGCAGTTCACCCCGGGACAGCTATAGCAATCAGCCCCAGCATTTT. Translated, it gives CASSSPRDSYSNQPQHF.

At least ten counts were recorded for this clonotype. V and J are TRBV3-1 and TRBJ2-2; possible D gene TRBD2, 5 bases. The V and J ends lost 0 bases and 7 bases respectively, with 18 bases between them. CDR1 and CDR2 (germline): LGHDT, YNNKEL (reference sequence). The CDR3 has 17 residues. The CDR3 protein is CASSQDAQRLRGGELFF. CDR3 nucleotides: TGTGCCAGCAGCCAAGATGCCCAGCGGCTGCGTGGCGGGGAGCTGTTTTTT.